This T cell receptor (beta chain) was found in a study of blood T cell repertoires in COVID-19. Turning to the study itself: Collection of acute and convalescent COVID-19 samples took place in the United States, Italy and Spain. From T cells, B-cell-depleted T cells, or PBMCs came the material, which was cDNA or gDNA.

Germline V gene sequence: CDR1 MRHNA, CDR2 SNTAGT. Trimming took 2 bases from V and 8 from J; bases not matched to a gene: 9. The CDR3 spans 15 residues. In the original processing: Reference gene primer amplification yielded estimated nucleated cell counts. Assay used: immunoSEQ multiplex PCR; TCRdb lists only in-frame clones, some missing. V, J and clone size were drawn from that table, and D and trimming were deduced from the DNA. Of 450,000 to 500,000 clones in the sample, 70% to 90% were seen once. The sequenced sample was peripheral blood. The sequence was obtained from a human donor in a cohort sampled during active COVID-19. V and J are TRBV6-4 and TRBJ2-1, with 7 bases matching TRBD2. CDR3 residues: CASSDEGGPRYEQFF. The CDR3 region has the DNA TGTGCCAGCAGTGACGAGGGAGGGCCGAGGTATGAGCAGTTCTTC.